These 23 T cell receptor beta chains came from one sample sequenced in a study of CD8 T cells in Susac syndrome. RNA totalling about 0.45 to 1 ug underwent reverse transcription with random hexamers. One entry per CDR3 protein results from TCRdb running MiXCR on the immunoSEQ multiplex PCR reads. This sample has 110,000 to 150,000 distinct CDR3 sequences, with more than 90% found just once. The sequenced sample was CD4+ T cells from PBMCs. The receptors were sampled from a human donor with Susac syndrome.

The chain links TRBV7-2 to TRBJ1-2, with unresolved D. The V gene lost 5 bases and the J gene lost 9 bases, with 16 bases spanning the gap. This CDR3 spans 13 amino acids. Germline CDR1 is SGHTA and CDR2 is FQGNSA. The CDR3 DNA reads TGTGCCAGCAGCCACCCGACGGGAGGGAGCTACACCTTC. Protein sequence: CASSHPTGGSYTF. Combining the CDR3 with reference TRBV7-2 and TRBJ1-2 gives the whole variable domain GAGVSQSPSNKVTEKGKDVELRCDPISGHTALYWYRQSLGQGLEFLIYFQGNSAPDKSGLPSDRFSAERTGGSVSTLTIQRTQQEDSAVYLCASSHPTGGSYTFGSGTRLTVV.

V gene TRBV20-1 combines with J gene TRBJ2-7; D may be TRBD1 or TRBD2 (5 bases each). Germline CDR1 DFQATT, CDR2 SNEGSKA (reference sequence). The CDR3 spans 14 residues. The V gene lost 5 bases and the J gene lost 5 bases, with 19 bases spanning the gap. The DNA of the CDR3 is TGCAGTGCTGCCAGGATGAGGGGCGGCCACGAGCAGTACTTC. Amino acids: CSAARMRGGHEQYF.

The chain is built from TRBV2 and TRBJ2-1; D unresolved. The CDR3 has 13 amino acids. Germline V CDR1 and CDR2: SNHLY, FYNNEI. V lost 6 bases and J 2 bases, leaving 8 bases between the germline ends. CDR3 DNA: TGTGCCAGCAGCACCCAAACCTACAATGAGCAGTTCTTC. Amino acids: CASSTQTYNEQFF.

This sequence joins TRBV18 and TRBJ1-1; D remains ambiguous. The V end was cut by 3 bases, the J end by 3 bases, with 8 bases between. Germline values: CDR1 KGHSH, CDR2 LQKENI. CDR3 length equals 13 residues. CDR3: CASSPSLDTEAFF. CDR3 nucleotides: TGTGCCAGCTCACCCTCTCTAGACACTGAAGCTTTCTTT. Drawing the rest from reference TRBV18 and TRBJ1-1, the complete variable domain is NAGVMQNPRHLVRRRGQEARLRCSPMKGHSHVYWYRQLPEEGLKFMVYLQKENIIDESGMPKERFSAEFPKEGPSILRIQQVVRGDSAAYFCASSPSLDTEAFFGQGTRLTVV.

Only one count was recorded for this clonotype. The J gene is TRBJ1-1, the V gene TRBV11-2; D is uncertain. Germline V lookup: CDR1 SGHAT, CDR2 FQNNGV. This CDR3 is built from 13 residues. With 0 bases removed from V and 4 bases from J, the gap between germline ends came to 6 bases. DNA of the CDR3: TGTGCCAGCAGCTTAGAAAGACTCACTGAAGCTTTCTTT. Its translation: CASSLERLTEAFF.

This clonotype occurred once. The chain recombines TRBV11-2 with TRBJ1-2; D unresolved. Trimming stripped 6 bases from V and 4 bases from J, with 9 bases between. CDR3 size: 12 residues. Per the germline V gene, CDR1 is SGHAT and CDR2 is FQNNGV. The CDR3 sequence is CASRSELYGYTF. The CDR3 coding sequence is TGTGCCAGCAGATCCGAGCTCTATGGCTACACCTTC.

The chain links TRBV28 to TRBJ2-4; weak D call: TRBD2 (6 bases). Germline V gives CDR1 MDHEN, CDR2 SYDVKM. This CDR3 spans 16 amino acids. Trimming took 6 bases from V and 0 from J, leaving 15 bases between them. The CDR3 sequence: CASSPGLGGAKNIQYF. In DNA form, the CDR3 reads TGTGCCAGCAGCCCCGGATTGGGGGGAGCCAAAAACATTCAGTACTTC.

This clonotype was detected once. The chain has TRBV11-2 and TRBJ1-1; D gene ambiguous. CDR1 SGHAT and CDR2 FQNNGV come from the germline V gene. Trimming cost V 5 bases and J 1 base, with 11 bases left between them. The CDR3 length is 14 residues. CDR3 DNA sequence: TGTGCCAGCAGCCGACTCAGAGAGAACACTGAAGCTTTCTTT. As protein: CASSRLRENTEAFF.

The rearrangement joins TRBV18 to TRBJ2-2; possibly TRBD1 or TRBD2 for D (5 bases each). Trimming removed 3 bases at V and 0 bases at J, with 11 bases between. The CDR3 covers 16 residues. The germline CDR1 and CDR2 sequences are KGHSH and LQKENI. CDR3 residues: CASSPRGASNTGELFF. The CDR3 bases are TGTGCCAGCTCACCTAGGGGAGCCTCGAACACCGGGGAGCTGTTTTTT.

This sequence joins TRBV5-1 and TRBJ2-2; weak D call: TRBD1 (5 bases). Germline V gene lookup returns CDR1 SGHRS and CDR2 YFSETQ. CDR3 length: 15 residues. V was shortened by 2 bases and J by 0 bases, with 8 bases between the two germline ends. CDR3 DNA sequence: TGCGCCAGCAGCTTTGGACATCCGAACACCGGGGAGCTGTTTTTT. It translates to CASSFGHPNTGELFF.

This chain links TRBV3-1 with TRBJ2-7; 8 bases fit TRBD2. The CDR3 contains 13 residues. From germline, CDR1 is LGHDT and CDR2 YNNKEL (reference sequence). The junction had 3 bases not matched to a gene; V was cut back by 3 bases and J by 5 bases. The CDR3 sequence: CASSQRGAHEQYF. In DNA, the CDR3 is TGTGCCAGCAGCCAGCGGGGGGCCCACGAGCAGTACTTC.

V gene TRBV27 combines with J gene TRBJ1-5; weak D call: TRBD1 (5 bases). The CDR3 contains 13 residues. V lost 6 bases to trimming and J lost 9 bases, with 15 bases between them. Germline CDR1 is MNHEY and CDR2 is SMNVEV (reference sequence). CDR3 in DNA: TGTGCCAGCAGCCTGACCTCAAGGGGGCCCCAGCATTTT. It translates to CASSLTSRGPQHF.

This chain joins TRBV28 and TRBJ2-3, with unresolved D. Per the germline V gene, CDR1 is MDHEN and CDR2 is SYDVKM. V was pared by 6 bases and J by 6 bases, with 10 bases between. This CDR3 comprises 12 residues. The CDR3 bases are TGTGCCAGCAGGCAGACCGGCGATACGCAGTATTTT. Translating it yields CASRQTGDTQYF. The full variable domain, in which reference TRBV28 and TRBJ2-3 provide the parts outside the CDR3, is DVKVTQSSRYLVKRTGEKVFLECVQDMDHENMFWYRQDPGLGLRLIYFSYDVKMKEKGDIPEGYSVSREKKERFSLILESASTNQTSMYLCASRQTGDTQYFGPGTRLTVL.

The chain employs TRBV5-6 and TRBJ2-2; 8 bases are shared with TRBD2. With 4 bases clipped from V and 3 bases from J, the junction kept 8 bases outside the gene matches. Germline CDR1 is SGHDT and CDR2 is YYEEEE. The CDR3 has 16 amino acids. CDR3 in DNA: TGTGCCAGCAGCCTTTATAGCGGGGCGGACACCGGGGAGCTGTTTTTT. This translates into CASSLYSGADTGELFF.

The chain employs TRBV6-1 and TRBJ1-1; D not certain. This CDR3 is 16 amino acids long. V was shortened by 6 bases and J by 0 bases, with 17 bases between the two germline ends. The germline CDR1 and CDR2 sequences are MNHNS and SASEGT. The CDR3 reads CASSVRQPPMNTEAFF. The CDR3 nucleotides are TGTGCCAGCAGCGTGAGGCAACCCCCTATGAACACTGAAGCTTTCTTT.

V usage is TRBV14 and J usage is TRBJ2-5; D call uncertain. The CDR3 loop spans 11 amino acids. Per the germline V gene, CDR1 is SGHDN and CDR2 is FVKESK. V lost 1 base and J lost 9, with 6 bases in between. The CDR3 spells CASSQGTAQYF. DNA for the CDR3: TGTGCCAGCAGCCAAGGGACGGCCCAGTACTTC.

The chain joins TRBV3-1 to TRBJ2-7; D is possibly TRBD1 (6 bases). V lost 1 base to trimming and J lost 3 bases, with 13 bases between them. CDR1 LGHDT and CDR2 YNNKEL come from the germline V gene (reference sequence). The CDR3 covers 15 residues. CDR3: CASSQGLQGYYEQYF. CDR3 coding DNA: TGTGCCAGCAGCCAAGGATTACAGGGCTACTACGAGCAGTACTTC.

V and J are TRBV20-1 and TRBJ1-5; TRBD1 matches at 10 bases. Germline assignment: CDR1 DFQATT and CDR2 SNEGSKA (reference sequence). Losses at the gene ends were 3 bases for V and 0 bases for J; bases not matched to a gene: 14. CDR3 length: 19 amino acids. For the CDR3, the DNA is TGCAGTGCTAGTAATGGGGACAGGGGACCCTTTTATAGCAATCAGCCCCAGCATTTT. This codes for CSASNGDRGPFYSNQPQHF.

The V gene is TRBV15, the J gene TRBJ1-6; 8 bases match TRBD1. The CDR3 totals 13 residues. Losses at the gene ends were 4 bases for V and 10 bases for J; bases not matched to a gene: 3. In germline, CDR1 is LNHNV, CDR2 YYDKDF (reference sequence). This chain's CDR3 is CATSTDRGSPLHF. The DNA for the CDR3 is TGTGCCACCAGCACCGACAGGGGATCACCCCTCCACTTT.

This clonotype has only one observation. The genes are TRBV28 and TRBJ2-5; 10 bases are shared with TRBD2. With 4 bases clipped from V and 1 base from J, the junction kept 6 bases outside the gene matches. Germline V CDR1 and CDR2: MDHEN, SYDVKM. This CDR3 has 16 amino acids. CDR3 sequence (DNA): TGTGCCAGCAGTTCCCCCTCTAGCGGGAGCCAAGAGACCCAGTACTTC. It is translated as CASSSPSSGSQETQYF.

This chain connects TRBV7-2 to TRBJ2-1; D unclear. The CDR3 is 13 amino acids. Trimming pared 3 bases from V and 6 bases from J, leaving 9 bases between. In germline, CDR1 is SGHTA, CDR2 FQGNSA. The CDR3 nucleotides read TGTGCCAGCAGCTTTCAACGGAGCAATGAGCAGTTCTTC. Residues: CASSFQRSNEQFF.

V gene TRBV4-1 combines with J gene TRBJ2-7; D assignment may be TRBD1 or TRBD2 (6 bases each). V lost 4 bases and J 6 bases, leaving 22 bases between the germline ends. Germline CDR1 is MGHRA and CDR2 is YSYEKL. The CDR3 runs to 16 residues. CDR3 in DNA: TGCGCCAGCAGCCCCCTAGGGACATCGGGGACTGGCGAGCAGTACTTC. Translating it yields CASSPLGTSGTGEQYF.

The CDR3 DNA is TGCAGTGCTAGGAAAGGGCATGATACCTACGAGCAGTACTTC. It is translated as CSARKGHDTYEQYF. The rearrangement uses TRBV20-1 and TRBJ2-7; D is ambiguous. In germline, CDR1 is DFQATT, CDR2 SNEGSKA (reference sequence). Between the trimmed V and J ends, which lost 3 bases and 2 bases, there was a span of 14 bases. This CDR3 has 14 amino acids.